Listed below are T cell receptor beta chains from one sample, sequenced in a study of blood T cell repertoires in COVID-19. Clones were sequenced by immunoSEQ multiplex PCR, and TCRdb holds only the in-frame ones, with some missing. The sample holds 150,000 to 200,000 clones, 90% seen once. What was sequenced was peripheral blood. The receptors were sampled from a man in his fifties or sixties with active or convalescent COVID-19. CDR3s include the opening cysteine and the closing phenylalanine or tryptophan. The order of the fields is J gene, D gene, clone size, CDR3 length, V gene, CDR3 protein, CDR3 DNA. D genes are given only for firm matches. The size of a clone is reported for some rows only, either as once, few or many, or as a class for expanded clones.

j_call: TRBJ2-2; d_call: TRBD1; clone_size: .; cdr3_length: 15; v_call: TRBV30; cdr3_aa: CALGQGARNTGELFF; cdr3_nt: TGTGCCTTGGGACAGGGGGCCAGGAACACCGGGGAGCTGTTTTTT
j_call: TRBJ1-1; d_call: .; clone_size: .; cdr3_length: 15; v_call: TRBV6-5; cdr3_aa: CASREFGGAVGEAFF; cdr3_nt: TGTGCCAGCAGAGAGTTTGGGGGCGCGGTGGGTGAAGCTTTCTTT
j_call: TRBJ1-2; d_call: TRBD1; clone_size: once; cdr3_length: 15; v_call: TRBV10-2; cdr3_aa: CASSLSLDRAGGYTF; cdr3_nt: TGCGCCAGCAGCCTCTCGTTAGACAGGGCGGGCGGCTACACCTTC
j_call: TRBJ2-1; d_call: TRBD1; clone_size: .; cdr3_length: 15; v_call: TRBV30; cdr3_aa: CAWSTGQGTYNEQFF; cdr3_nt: TGTGCCTGGAGTACCGGACAGGGGACCTACAATGAGCAGTTCTTC
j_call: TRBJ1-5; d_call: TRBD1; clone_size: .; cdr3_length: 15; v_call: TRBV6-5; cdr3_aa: CASSYTTGGGQPQHF; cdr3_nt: TGTGCCAGCAGTTACACCACAGGGGGCGGGCAGCCCCAGCATTTT
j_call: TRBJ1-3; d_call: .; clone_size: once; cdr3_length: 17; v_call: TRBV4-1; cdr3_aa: CASSPTAGLVSGNTIYF; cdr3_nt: TGCGCCAGCAGCCCCACGGCGGGGTTGGTATCTGGAAACACCATATATTTT
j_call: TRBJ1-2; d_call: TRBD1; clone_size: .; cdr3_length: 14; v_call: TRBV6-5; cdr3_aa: CASSYRDRSYGYTF; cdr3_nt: TGTGCCAGCAGTTACCGGGACAGGAGTTATGGCTACACCTTC
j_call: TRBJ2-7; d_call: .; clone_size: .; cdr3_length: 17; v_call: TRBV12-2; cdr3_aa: CASRHSLTSGQIYEQYF; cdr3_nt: TGTGCAAGTCGACATTCTCTAACTAGCGGCCAGATCTACGAGCAGTACTTC
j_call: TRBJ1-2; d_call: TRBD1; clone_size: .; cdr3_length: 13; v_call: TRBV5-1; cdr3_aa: CASSTGADYGYTF; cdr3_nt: TGCGCCAGCAGCACAGGGGCGGACTATGGCTACACCTTC
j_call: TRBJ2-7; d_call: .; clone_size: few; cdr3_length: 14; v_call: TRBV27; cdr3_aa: CASSLSPDSYEQYF; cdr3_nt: TGTGCCAGCAGTTTATCTCCGGACAGCTACGAGCAGTACTTC
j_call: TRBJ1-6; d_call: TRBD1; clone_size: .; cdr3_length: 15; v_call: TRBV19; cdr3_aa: CASSAGQGPNSPLHF; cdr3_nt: TGTGCCAGTAGTGCCGGACAGGGACCTAATTCACCCCTCCACTTT
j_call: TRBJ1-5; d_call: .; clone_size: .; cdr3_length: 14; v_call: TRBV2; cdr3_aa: CASSEGGIYQPQHF; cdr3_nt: TGTGCCAGCAGTGAAGGAGGGATCTATCAGCCCCAGCATTTT
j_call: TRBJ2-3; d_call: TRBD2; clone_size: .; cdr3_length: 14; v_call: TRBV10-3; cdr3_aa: CATVAGRNTDTQYF; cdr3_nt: TGTGCCACCGTAGCGGGACGAAACACAGATACGCAGTATTTT
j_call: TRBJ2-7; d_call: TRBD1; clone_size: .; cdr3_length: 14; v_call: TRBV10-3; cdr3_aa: CATGQGTLYYEQYF; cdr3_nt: TGTGCCACGGGACAGGGGACCCTTTACTACGAGCAGTACTTC
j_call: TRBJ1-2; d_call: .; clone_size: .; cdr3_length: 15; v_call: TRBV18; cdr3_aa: CASSPPSQFHYGYTF; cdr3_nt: TGTGCCAGCTCACCACCGTCCCAATTTCACTATGGCTACACCTTC
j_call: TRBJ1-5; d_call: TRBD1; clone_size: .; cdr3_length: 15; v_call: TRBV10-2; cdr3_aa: CASRTGGNNNQPQHF; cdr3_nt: TGCGCCAGCCGGACAGGGGGCAATAACAATCAGCCCCAGCATTTT
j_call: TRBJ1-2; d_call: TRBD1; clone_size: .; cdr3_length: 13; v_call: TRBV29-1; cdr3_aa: CSVVVGTDYGYTF; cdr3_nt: TGCAGCGTTGTAGTTGGGACAGACTATGGCTACACCTTC
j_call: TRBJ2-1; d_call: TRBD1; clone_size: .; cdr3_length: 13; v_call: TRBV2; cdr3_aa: CASFKGAGNEQFF; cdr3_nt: TGTGCCAGTTTTAAGGGGGCGGGCAATGAGCAGTTCTTC
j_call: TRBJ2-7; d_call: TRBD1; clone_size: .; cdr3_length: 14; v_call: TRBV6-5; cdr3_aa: CASRAGTDSYEQYF; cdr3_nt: TGTGCCAGCAGGGCCGGGACAGATTCCTACGAGCAGTACTTC
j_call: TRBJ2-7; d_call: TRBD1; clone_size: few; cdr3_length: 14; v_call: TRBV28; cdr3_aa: CASIRPGQTYEQYF; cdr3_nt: TGTGCCAGCATCCGTCCGGGACAGACCTACGAGCAGTACTTC
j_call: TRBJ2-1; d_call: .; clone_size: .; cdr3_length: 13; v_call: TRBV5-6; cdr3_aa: CASSPIAYNEQFF; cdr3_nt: TGTGCCAGCAGTCCTATCGCCTACAATGAGCAGTTCTTC
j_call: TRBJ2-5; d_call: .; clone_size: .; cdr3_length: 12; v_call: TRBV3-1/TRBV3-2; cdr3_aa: CASSQDAETQYF; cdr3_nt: TGTGCCAGCAGCCAAGATGCGGAGACCCAGTACTTC
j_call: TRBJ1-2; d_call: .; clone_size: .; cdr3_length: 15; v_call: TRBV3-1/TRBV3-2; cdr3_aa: CASSQAGVGNYGYTF; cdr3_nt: TGTGCCAGCAGCCAAGCGGGGGTAGGAAACTATGGCTACACCTTC
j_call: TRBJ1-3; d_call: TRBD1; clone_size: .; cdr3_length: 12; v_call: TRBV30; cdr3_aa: CAWTGGGNTIYF; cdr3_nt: TGTGCCTGGACAGGGGGCGGAAACACCATATATTTT
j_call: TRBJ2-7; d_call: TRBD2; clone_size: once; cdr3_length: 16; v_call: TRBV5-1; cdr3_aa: CASSPGPGTSGYEQYF; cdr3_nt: TGCGCCAGCAGCCCCGGACCCGGGACTAGCGGCTACGAGCAGTACTTC
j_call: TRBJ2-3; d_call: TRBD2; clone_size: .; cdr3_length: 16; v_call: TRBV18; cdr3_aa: CASSPPAAGGTDTQYF; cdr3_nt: TGTGCCAGCTCACCACCGGCAGCGGGGGGGACAGATACGCAGTATTTT
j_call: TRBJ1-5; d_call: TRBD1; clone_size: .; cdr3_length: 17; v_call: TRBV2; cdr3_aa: CASTPGQGHGLDQPQHF; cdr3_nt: TGTGCCAGCACGCCGGGACAGGGGCACGGATTGGATCAGCCCCAGCATTTT
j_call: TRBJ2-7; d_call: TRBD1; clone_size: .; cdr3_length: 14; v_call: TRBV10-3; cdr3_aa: CAISVDRRAYEQYF; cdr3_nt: TGTGCCATCAGTGTGGACAGGCGGGCCTACGAGCAGTACTTC
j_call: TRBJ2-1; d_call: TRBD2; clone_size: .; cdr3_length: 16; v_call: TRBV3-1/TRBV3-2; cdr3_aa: CASSQVLAGGPNEQFF; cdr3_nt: TGTGCCAGCAGCCAAGTACTAGCGGGAGGGCCCAATGAGCAGTTCTTC